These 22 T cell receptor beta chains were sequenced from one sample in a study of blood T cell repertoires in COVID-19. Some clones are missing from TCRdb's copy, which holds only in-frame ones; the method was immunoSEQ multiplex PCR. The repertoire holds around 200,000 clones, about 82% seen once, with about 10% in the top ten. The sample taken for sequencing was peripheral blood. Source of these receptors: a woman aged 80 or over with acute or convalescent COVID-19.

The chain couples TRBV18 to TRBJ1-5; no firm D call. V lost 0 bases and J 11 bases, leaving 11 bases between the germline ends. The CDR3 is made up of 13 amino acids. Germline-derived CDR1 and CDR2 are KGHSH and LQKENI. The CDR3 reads CASSPPAAITQHF. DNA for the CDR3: TGTGCCAGCTCACCACCGGCGGCCATAACCCAGCATTTT.

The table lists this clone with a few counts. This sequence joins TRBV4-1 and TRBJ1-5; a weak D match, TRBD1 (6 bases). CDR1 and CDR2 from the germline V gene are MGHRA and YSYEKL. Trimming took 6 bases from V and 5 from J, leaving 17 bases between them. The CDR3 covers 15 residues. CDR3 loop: CASSPHRVVDQPQHF. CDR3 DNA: TGCGCCAGCAGTCCACACAGGGTGGTCGATCAGCCCCAGCATTTT.

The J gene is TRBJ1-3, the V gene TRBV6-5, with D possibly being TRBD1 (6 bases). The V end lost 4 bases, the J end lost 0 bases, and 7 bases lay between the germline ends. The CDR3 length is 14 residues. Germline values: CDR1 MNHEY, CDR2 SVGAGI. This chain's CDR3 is CASSLTGSGNTIYF. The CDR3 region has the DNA TGTGCCAGCAGTTTGACAGGCTCTGGAAACACCATATATTTT.

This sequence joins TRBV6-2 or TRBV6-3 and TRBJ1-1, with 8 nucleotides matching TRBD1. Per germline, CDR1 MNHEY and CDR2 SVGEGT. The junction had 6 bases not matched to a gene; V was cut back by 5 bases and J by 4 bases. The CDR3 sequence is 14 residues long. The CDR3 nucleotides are TGTGCCAGCAGTGGTCAGGGGGCCGGCACTGAAGCTTTCTTT. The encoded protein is CASSGQGAGTEAFF.

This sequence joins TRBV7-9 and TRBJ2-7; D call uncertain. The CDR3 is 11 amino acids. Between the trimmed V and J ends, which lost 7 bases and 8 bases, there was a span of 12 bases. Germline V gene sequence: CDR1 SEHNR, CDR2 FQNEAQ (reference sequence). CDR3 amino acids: CASTPGEKQYF. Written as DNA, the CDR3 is TGTGCCAGCACCCCAGGCGAAAAGCAGTACTTC. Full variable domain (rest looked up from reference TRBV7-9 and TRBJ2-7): DTGVSQNPRHKITKRGQNVTFRCDPISEHNRLYWYRQTLGQGPEFLTYFQNEAQLEKSRLLSDRFSAERPKGSFSTLEIQRTEQGDSAMYLCASTPGEKQYFGPGTRLTVT.

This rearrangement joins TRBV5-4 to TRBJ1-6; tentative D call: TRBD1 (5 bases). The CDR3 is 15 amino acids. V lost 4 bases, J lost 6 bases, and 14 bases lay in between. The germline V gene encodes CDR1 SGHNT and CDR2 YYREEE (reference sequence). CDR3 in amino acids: CASSPSWGVNSPLHF. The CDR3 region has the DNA TGTGCCAGCAGCCCCTCGTGGGGGGTTAATTCACCCCTCCACTTT. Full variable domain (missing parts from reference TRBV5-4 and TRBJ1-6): ETGVTQSPTHLIKTRGQQVTLRCSSQSGHNTVSWYQQALGQGPQFIFQYYREEENGRGNFPPRFSGLQFPNYSSELNVNALELDDSALYLCASSPSWGVNSPLHFGNGTRLTVT.

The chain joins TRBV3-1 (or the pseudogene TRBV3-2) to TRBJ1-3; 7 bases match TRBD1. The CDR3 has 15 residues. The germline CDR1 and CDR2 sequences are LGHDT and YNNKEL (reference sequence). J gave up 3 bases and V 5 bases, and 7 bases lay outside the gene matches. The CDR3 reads CASSDGRGLGNTIYF. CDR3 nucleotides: TGTGCCAGCAGCGACGGAAGGGGGCTTGGAAACACCATATATTTT.

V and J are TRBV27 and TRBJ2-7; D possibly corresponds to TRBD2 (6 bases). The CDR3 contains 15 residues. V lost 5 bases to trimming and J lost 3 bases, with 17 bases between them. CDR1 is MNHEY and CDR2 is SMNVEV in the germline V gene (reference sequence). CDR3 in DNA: TGTGCCAGCAGTGCGATGGGACTTCCTCTCTACGAGCAGTACTTC. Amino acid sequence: CASSAMGLPLYEQYF.

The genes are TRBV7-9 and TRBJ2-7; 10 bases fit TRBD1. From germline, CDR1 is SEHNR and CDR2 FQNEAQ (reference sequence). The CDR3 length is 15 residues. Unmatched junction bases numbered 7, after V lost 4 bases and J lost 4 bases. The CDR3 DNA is TGTGCCAGCAGCTCTGAACGGGGACAGGGGTACGAGCAGTACTTC. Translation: CASSSERGQGYEQYF.

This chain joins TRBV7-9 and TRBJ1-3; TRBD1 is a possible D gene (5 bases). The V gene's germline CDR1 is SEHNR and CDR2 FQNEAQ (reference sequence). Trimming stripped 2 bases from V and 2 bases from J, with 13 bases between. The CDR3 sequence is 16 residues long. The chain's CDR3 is CASSLSGGLTGNTIYF. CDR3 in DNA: TGTGCCAGCAGCTTAAGTGGGGGACTTACTGGAAACACCATATATTTT.

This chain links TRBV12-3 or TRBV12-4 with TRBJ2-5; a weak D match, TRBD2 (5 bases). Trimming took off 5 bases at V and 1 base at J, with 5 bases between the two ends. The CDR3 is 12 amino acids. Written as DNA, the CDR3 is TGTGCCAGCAGTCGGGGCCAAGAGACCCAGTACTTC. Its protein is CASSRGQETQYF.

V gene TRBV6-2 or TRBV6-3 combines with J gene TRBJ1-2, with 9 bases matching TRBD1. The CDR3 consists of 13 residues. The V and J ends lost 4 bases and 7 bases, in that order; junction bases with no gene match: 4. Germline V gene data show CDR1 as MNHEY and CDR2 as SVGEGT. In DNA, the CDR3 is TGTGCCAGCAGTTCTACAGGGGGCCTTGGCTACACCTTC. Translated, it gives CASSSTGGLGYTF.

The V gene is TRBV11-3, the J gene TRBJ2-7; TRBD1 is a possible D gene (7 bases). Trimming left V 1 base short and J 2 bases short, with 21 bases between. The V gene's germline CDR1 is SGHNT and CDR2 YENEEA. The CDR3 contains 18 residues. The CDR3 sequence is CASSLVATRQGGTYEQYF. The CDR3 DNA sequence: TGTGCCAGCAGCTTAGTGGCGACTAGACAGGGTGGCACCTACGAGCAGTACTTC.

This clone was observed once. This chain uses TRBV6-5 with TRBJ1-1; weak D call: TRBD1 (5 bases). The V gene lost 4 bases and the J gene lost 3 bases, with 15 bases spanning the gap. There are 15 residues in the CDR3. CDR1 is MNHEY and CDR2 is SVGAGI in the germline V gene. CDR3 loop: CASSLGTDRYTEAFF. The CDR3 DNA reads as TGTGCCAGCAGTTTGGGGACTGACAGATACACTGAAGCTTTCTTT.

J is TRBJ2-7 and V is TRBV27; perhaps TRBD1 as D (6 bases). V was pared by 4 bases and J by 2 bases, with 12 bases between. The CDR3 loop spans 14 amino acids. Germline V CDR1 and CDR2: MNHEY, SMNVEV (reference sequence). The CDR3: CASSSGDRAYEQYF. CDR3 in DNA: TGTGCCAGCAGTTCAGGGGATAGAGCCTACGAGCAGTACTTC.

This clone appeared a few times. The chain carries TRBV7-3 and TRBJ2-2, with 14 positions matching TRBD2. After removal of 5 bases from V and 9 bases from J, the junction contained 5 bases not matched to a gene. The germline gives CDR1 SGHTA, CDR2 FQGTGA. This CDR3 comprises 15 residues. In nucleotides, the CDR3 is TGTGCCAGCAGCCCGGGACTAGCGGGAGCCTGGGAGCTGTTTTTT. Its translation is CASSPGLAGAWELFF.

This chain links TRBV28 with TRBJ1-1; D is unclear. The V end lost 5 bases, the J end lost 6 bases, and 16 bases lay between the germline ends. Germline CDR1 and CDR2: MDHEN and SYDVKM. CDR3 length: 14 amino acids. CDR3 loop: CASSGAGYNAEAFF. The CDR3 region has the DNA TGTGCCAGCAGTGGCGCCGGGTATAACGCTGAAGCTTTCTTT.

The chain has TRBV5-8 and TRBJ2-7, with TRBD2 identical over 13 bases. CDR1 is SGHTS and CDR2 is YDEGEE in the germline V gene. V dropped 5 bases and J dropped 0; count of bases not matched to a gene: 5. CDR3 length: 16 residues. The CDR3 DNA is TGTGCCAGCAGGAAGGGACTAGCGGGGAGCTCCTACGAGCAGTACTTC. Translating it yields CASRKGLAGSSYEQYF.

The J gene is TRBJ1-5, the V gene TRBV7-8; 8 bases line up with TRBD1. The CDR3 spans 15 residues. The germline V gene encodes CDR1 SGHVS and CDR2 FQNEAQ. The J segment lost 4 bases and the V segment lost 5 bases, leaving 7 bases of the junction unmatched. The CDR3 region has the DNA TGTGCCAGCAGCCCCCCGGACAGGGAGAATCAGCCCCAGCATTTT. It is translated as CASSPPDRENQPQHF.

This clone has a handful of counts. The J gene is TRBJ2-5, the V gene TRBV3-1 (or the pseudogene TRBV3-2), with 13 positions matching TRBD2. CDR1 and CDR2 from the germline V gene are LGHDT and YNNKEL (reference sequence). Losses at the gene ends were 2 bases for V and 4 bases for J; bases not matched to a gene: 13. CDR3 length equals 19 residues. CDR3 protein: CASSQTAGLAGPRGETQYF. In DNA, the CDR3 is TGTGCCAGCAGCCAAACCGCGGGACTAGCGGGGCCAAGGGGAGAGACCCAGTACTTC.

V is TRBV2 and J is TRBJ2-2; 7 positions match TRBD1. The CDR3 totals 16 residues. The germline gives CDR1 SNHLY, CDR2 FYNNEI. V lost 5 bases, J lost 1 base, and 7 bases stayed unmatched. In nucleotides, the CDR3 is TGTGCCAGCAGTTTACAGGGGCCTAAGAACACCGGGGAGCTGTTTTTT. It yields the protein CASSLQGPKNTGELFF.

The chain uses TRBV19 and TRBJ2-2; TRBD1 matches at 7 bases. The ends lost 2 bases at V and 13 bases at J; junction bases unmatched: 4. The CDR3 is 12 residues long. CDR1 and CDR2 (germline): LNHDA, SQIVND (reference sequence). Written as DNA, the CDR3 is TGTGCCAGTAGTATATTGGGACAGTGGCTGTTTTTT. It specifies CASSILGQWLFF.